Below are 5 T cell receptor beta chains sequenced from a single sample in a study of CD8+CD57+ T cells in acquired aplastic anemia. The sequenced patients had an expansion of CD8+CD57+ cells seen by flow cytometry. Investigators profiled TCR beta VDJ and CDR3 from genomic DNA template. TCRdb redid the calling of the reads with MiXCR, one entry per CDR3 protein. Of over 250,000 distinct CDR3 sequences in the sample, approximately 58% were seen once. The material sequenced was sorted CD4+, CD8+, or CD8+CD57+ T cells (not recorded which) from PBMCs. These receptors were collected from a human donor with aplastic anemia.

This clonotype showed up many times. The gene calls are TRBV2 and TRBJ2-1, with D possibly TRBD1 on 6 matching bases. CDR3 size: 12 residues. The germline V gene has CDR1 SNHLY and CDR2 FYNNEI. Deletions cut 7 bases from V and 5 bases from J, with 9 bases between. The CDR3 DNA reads TGTGCCAGCAAAGGGGGAGACAATGAGCAGTTCTTC. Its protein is CASKGGDNEQFF.

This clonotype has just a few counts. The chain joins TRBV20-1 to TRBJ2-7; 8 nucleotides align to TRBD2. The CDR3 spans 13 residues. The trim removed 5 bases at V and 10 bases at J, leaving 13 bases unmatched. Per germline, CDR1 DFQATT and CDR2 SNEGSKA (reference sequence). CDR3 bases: TGCAGTGCTGAGCGGCGGGAGGCCAAGGCCCAGTACTTC. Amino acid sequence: CSAERREAKAQYF.

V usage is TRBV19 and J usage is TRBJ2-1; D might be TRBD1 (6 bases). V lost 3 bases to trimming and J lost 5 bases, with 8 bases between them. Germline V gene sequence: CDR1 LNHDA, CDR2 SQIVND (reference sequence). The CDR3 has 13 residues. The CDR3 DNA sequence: TGTGCCAGTAGTATGAAGGGGGACAATGAGCAGTTCTTC. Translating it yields CASSMKGDNEQFF. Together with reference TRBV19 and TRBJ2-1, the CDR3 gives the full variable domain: DGGITQSPKYLFRKEGQNVTLSCEQNLNHDAMYWYRQDPGQGLRLIYYSQIVNDFQKGDIAEGYSVSREKKESFPLTVTSAQKNPTAFYLCASSMKGDNEQFFGPGTRLTVL.

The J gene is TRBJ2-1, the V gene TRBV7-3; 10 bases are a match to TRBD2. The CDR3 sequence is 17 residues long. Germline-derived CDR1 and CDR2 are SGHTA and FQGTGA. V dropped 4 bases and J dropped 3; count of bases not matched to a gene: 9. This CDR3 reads CASSSFGGTSDYNEQFF. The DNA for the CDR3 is TGTGCCAGCAGCTCCTTCGGCGGGACTAGCGACTACAATGAGCAGTTCTTC.

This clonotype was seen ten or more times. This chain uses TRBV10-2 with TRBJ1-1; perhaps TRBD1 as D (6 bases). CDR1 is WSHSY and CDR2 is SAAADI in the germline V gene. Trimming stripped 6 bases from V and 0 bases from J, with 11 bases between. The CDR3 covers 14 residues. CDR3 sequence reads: CASRQGQLNTEAFF. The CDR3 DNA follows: TGCGCCAGCAGACAGGGCCAATTGAACACTGAAGCTTTCTTT.